This T cell receptor (beta chain) stems from a study of technical replicates of blood from several donors. Sequencing was performed with immunoSEQ multiplex PCR; in TCRdb, only in-frame clones are kept and a portion is missing. The table has approximately 79,000 clones, 95% to 98% seen once. The CDR3 is 18 residues long. With 0 bases clipped from V and 2 bases from J, the junction kept 10 bases outside the gene matches. The germline V gene has CDR1 SGHRS and CDR2 YFSETQ. The TCR comes from a human donor in good health. Sequenced: T cells isolated from PBMCs. V gene TRBV5-1 combines with J gene TRBJ2-3, with 9 positions matching TRBD2. Here the CDR3 DNA reads TGCGCCAGCAGCTTGGGACTAGCGGTTCCTTCTTTCACAGATACGCAGTATTTT. This codes for CASSLGLAVPSFTDTQYF.